The 27 T cell receptor beta chains presented below share a single source sample, sequenced in a study of T cell responses to AZD1222 COVID-19 vaccine. TCRdb's table, derived via immunoSEQ multiplex PCR, lists solely in-frame clones and lacks some. The table lists 100,000 to 150,000 clones, around 89% of them singletons. The input for sequencing was peripheral blood, taken on day 0 of MenACWY control vaccination. These receptors were obtained from an adult in good health.

The rearrangement links TRBV7-6 to TRBJ2-3; D is unclear. The CDR3 is 17 residues long. V shed 5 bases and J shed 0 bases, with 18 bases lying between them. CDR1 SGHVS and CDR2 FNYEAQ come from the germline V gene. This chain's CDR3 is CASSPTDLPPSTDTQYF. The CDR3 region has the DNA TGTGCCAGCAGCCCCACAGACCTACCACCTAGCACAGATACGCAGTATTTT.

The rearrangement links TRBV5-6 to TRBJ2-3; D is ambiguous. Trimming pared 4 bases from V and 8 bases from J, leaving 14 bases between. This CDR3 spans 13 amino acids. Germline V gives CDR1 SGHDT, CDR2 YYEEEE. The CDR3 DNA sequence: TGTGCCAGCAGCGAAAAGAAGACTGGTACGCAGTATTTT. Residues: CASSEKKTGTQYF.

This clone was recorded once. The chain joins TRBV5-5 to TRBJ2-7; 8 bases are shared with TRBD1. The CDR3 covers 15 residues. Trimming took 0 bases from V and 6 from J; bases not matched to a gene: 8. Looked up from germline, CDR1 is SGHKS and CDR2 is YYEKEE (reference sequence). CDR3 sequence: CASSLAFGRGLEQYF. CDR3 coding DNA: TGTGCCAGCAGCTTGGCCTTCGGCAGGGGGCTCGAGCAGTACTTC.

The genes are TRBV7-2 and TRBJ2-4, with 7 bases fitting TRBD2. J was trimmed by 6 bases and V by 3 bases; bases with no gene match: 5. This CDR3 region has 14 residues. Germline V gene lookup returns CDR1 SGHTA and CDR2 FQGNSA. CDR3 sequence: CASSFGGERNIQYF. CDR3 nucleotides: TGTGCCAGCAGCTTTGGGGGGGAAAGAAACATTCAGTACTTC.

Here the CDR3 reads CSVLEGGTGNTIYF. The DNA of the CDR3 is TGCAGCGTTCTGGAGGGGGGCACTGGAAACACCATATATTTT. V usage is TRBV29-1 and J usage is TRBJ1-3, with TRBD1 as a possible D gene (6 bases). This CDR3 region has 14 residues. The V end was cut by 5 bases, the J end by 2 bases, with 13 bases between. Germline-derived CDR1 and CDR2 are SQVTM and ANQGSEA.

A single count supports this clone. The chain has TRBV4-1 and TRBJ2-5, with D perhaps assigned TRBD1 or TRBD2 (5 bases each). The CDR3 contains 14 residues. The germline V gene has CDR1 MGHRA and CDR2 YSYEKL. V was cut by 3 bases and J by 1 base, with 9 bases left in between. The CDR3 nucleotides are TGCGCCAGCAGCCACCCGGGGACCCAAGAGACCCAGTACTTC. Amino acid sequence: CASSHPGTQETQYF.

The chain is built from TRBV5-1 and TRBJ1-2; TRBD1 agrees at 9 bases. This CDR3 has 15 residues. V shed 3 bases and J 4 bases; nucleotides not matched to a gene: 7. CDR1 SGHRS and CDR2 YFSETQ come from the germline V gene. CDR3 residues: CASSSGQGFGYGYTF. The CDR3 DNA reads as TGCGCCAGCAGCTCCGGACAGGGGTTCGGCTATGGCTACACCTTC.

The CDR3 region is CAISDRENYGYTF. The DNA for the CDR3 is TGTGCCATCAGTGACAGGGAGAACTATGGCTACACCTTC. This chain joins TRBV10-3 and TRBJ1-2; TRBD1 might be the D (5 bases). The CDR3 has 13 amino acids. V was trimmed by 3 bases and J by 2 bases, leaving 7 bases between them. In germline, CDR1 is ENHRY, CDR2 SYGVKD.

The sample holds a few counts of this clone. The chain is built from TRBV19 and TRBJ1-4; D unclear. Germline values: CDR1 LNHDA, CDR2 SQIVND (reference sequence). CDR3 size: 15 residues. Trimming left V 3 bases short and J 0 bases short, with 8 bases between. The CDR3 loop reads CASSIGIATNEKLFF. The DNA of the CDR3 is TGTGCCAGTAGTATCGGGATTGCAACTAATGAAAAACTGTTTTTT.

V and J are TRBV19 and TRBJ1-1; 8 positions match TRBD1. The junction had 11 bases not matched to a gene; V was cut back by 5 bases and J by 3 bases. The CDR3 runs to 16 residues. Per germline, CDR1 LNHDA and CDR2 SQIVND (reference sequence). The CDR3 here is CASSPTLQGGHTEAFF. The CDR3 DNA reads TGTGCCAGTAGTCCCACCCTACAGGGGGGGCACACTGAAGCTTTCTTT.

This chain connects TRBV9 to TRBJ1-1; D unresolved. V was clipped by 0 bases and J by 1 base, with 10 bases between them. The CDR3 is 15 amino acids. In germline, CDR1 is SGDLS, CDR2 YYNGEE. In nucleotides, the CDR3 is TGTGCCAGCAGCGTAGAGGGCAGGACGAACACTGAAGCTTTCTTT. Encoded protein: CASSVEGRTNTEAFF.

This sequence joins TRBV6-4 and TRBJ2-7, with 9 positions matching TRBD1. The CDR3 has 14 residues. V was clipped by 6 bases and J by 4 bases; unmatched bases: 7. The germline CDR1 and CDR2 sequences are MRHNA and SNTAGT. CDR3 sequence: CASRSGQGLYEQYF. In nucleotides, the CDR3 is TGTGCCAGCAGATCGGGACAGGGTCTATACGAGCAGTACTTC.

The V call is TRBV6-5, the J call TRBJ2-3; D is possibly TRBD1 (5 bases). Germline CDR1 MNHEY, CDR2 SVGAGI. This CDR3 region has 13 residues. Trimming shortened V by 5 bases and J by 5 bases, and 11 bases separated the two germline ends. The CDR3 region is CASSIQQGDTQYF. The DNA for the CDR3 is TGTGCCAGCAGTATACAGCAGGGAGATACGCAGTATTTT.

The J gene is TRBJ1-3, the V gene TRBV7-2; D not certain. This CDR3 has 14 residues. Trimming left V 8 bases short and J 2 bases short, with 13 bases between. CDR1 is SGHTA, CDR2 FQGNSA, per germline. The DNA of the CDR3 is TGTGCCAGCGCAAGGCCTGGGGCTGGAAACACCATATATTTT. It translates to CASARPGAGNTIYF.

This rearrangement joins TRBV11-2 to TRBJ1-1; D uncertain. V lost 2 bases and J lost 6, with 19 bases in between. Germline V gene sequence: CDR1 SGHAT, CDR2 FQNNGV. The CDR3 is made up of 16 amino acids. Here the CDR3 DNA reads TGTGCCAGCAGCTTATTTGACCGTGAGGGAGAGGCTGAAGCTTTCTTT. It specifies CASSLFDREGEAEAFF.

This chain links TRBV29-1 with TRBJ1-1; no firm D call. This CDR3 has 11 amino acids. V was clipped by 5 bases and J by 7 bases, with 11 bases between them. Germline V lookup: CDR1 SQVTM, CDR2 ANQGSEA. The CDR3 DNA reads TGCAGCGTTCAAACCCCACTTGAAGCTTTCTTT. Encoded protein: CSVQTPLEAFF.

The J gene is TRBJ1-1, the V gene TRBV9; weak D call: TRBD1 (6 bases). The CDR3 is 14 amino acids. V lost 1 base to trimming and J lost 4 bases, with 11 bases between them. The germline gives CDR1 SGDLS, CDR2 YYNGEE. CDR3 sequence (DNA): TGTGCCAGCAGCGTAAGGGTGGGGGCCACTGAAGCTTTCTTT. It encodes CASSVRVGATEAFF.

CDR3 bases: TGTGCCAGCAGCGATCTTTTTTACGAGCAGTACTTC. It yields the protein CASSDLFYEQYF. The V and J genes are TRBV6-5 and TRBJ2-7; no firm D call. Germline CDR1 and CDR2: MNHEY and SVGAGI. V was trimmed by 6 bases and J by 4 bases, leaving 10 bases between them. CDR3 length: 12 residues.

The chain is built from TRBV11-2 and TRBJ2-2; 9 bases fit TRBD2. CDR3 size: 15 residues. Germline V lookup: CDR1 SGHAT, CDR2 FQNNGV. V lost 5 bases and J lost 7; bases outside the gene matches: 8. The CDR3 region is CASSLGGRAGGELFF. The CDR3 DNA follows: TGTGCCAGCAGCCTAGGCGGGAGGGCCGGCGGGGAGCTGTTTTTT.

This sequence joins TRBV7-8 and TRBJ1-4; D gene unclear. Trimming shortened V by 1 base and J by 3 bases, and 9 bases separated the two germline ends. This CDR3 comprises 15 residues. Per the germline V gene, CDR1 is SGHVS and CDR2 is FQNEAQ. The DNA of the CDR3 is TGTGCCAGCAGCTTAGTGTGGTCCGCTAATGAAAAACTGTTTTTT. This codes for CASSLVWSANEKLFF.

This rearrangement joins TRBV28 to TRBJ1-1; no definite D call. This CDR3 spans 15 amino acids. Germline V gene lookup returns CDR1 MDHEN and CDR2 SYDVKM. Trimming pared 5 bases from V and 6 bases from J, leaving 19 bases between. CDR3 protein: CASSLRRVRSAEAFF. The CDR3, as DNA: TGTGCCAGCAGTCTCCGCCGGGTCCGAAGTGCTGAAGCTTTCTTT.

This sequence joins TRBV7-8 and TRBJ2-3; 9 positions match TRBD2. CDR3 length: 19 residues. The germline V gene has CDR1 SGHVS and CDR2 FQNEAQ. Trimming removed 6 bases from V and 0 bases from J; junction bases left unmatched: 16. The DNA of the CDR3 is TGTGCCAGCAGACGAGCCCTCTGGGGACTAGCAGAAAGCACAGATACGCAGTATTTT. Its translation is CASRRALWGLAESTDTQYF.

The rearrangement uses TRBV6-5 and TRBJ2-1; TRBD2 matches at 7 bases. The ends lost 4 bases at V and 0 bases at J; junction bases unmatched: 6. The CDR3 consists of 16 residues. The V gene's germline CDR1 is MNHEY and CDR2 SVGAGI. CDR3 protein: CASSSLAVPSYNEQFF. In nucleotides, the CDR3 is TGTGCCAGCAGTTCCCTAGCGGTACCCTCCTACAATGAGCAGTTCTTC.

This clone was recorded only once. The chain links TRBV6-5 to TRBJ1-1; possibly TRBD1 for D (6 bases). Trimming left V 6 bases short and J 1 base short, with 9 bases between. The germline CDR1 and CDR2 sequences are MNHEY and SVGAGI. The CDR3 consists of 13 residues. The CDR3 loop reads CASRGHRNTEAFF. The CDR3, as DNA: TGTGCCAGCAGGGGACATAGGAACACTGAAGCTTTCTTT.

This sequence joins TRBV4-2 and TRBJ1-5, with a weak D call TRBD1 (5 bases). Trimming removed 0 bases from V and 3 bases from J, with 15 bases in between. The CDR3 has 17 amino acids. In germline, CDR1 is LGHNA, CDR2 YNFKEQ. The CDR3, as DNA: TGTGCCAGCAGCCAAGATTTGGGGGGGAGTTTCAATCAGCCCCAGCATTTT. Translating it yields CASSQDLGGSFNQPQHF.

This chain links TRBV27 with TRBJ1-1, with D possibly TRBD1 on 5 matching bases. The CDR3 totals 15 residues. Germline CDR1 reads MNHEY; CDR2 reads SMNVEV (reference sequence). V gave up 0 bases and J gave up 1 base, with 9 bases separating them. The CDR3 DNA reads TGTGCCAGCAGTTTATCGAGGGGTGGGAACACTGAAGCTTTCTTT. This translates into CASSLSRGGNTEAFF.

This chain uses TRBV2 with TRBJ2-2; 9 positions agree with TRBD2. This CDR3 comprises 15 residues. V lost 1 base to trimming and J lost 7 bases; unmatched junction nucleotides: 4. Germline-derived CDR1 and CDR2 are SNHLY and FYNNEI. The CDR3 protein is CASSEGSGRIGELFF. CDR3 nucleotides: TGTGCCAGCAGTGAAGGGAGCGGGAGGATCGGGGAGCTGTTTTTT. Based on the CDR3 plus reference TRBV2 and TRBJ2-2, the full variable domain is EPEVTQTPSHQVTQMGQEVILRCVPISNHLYFYWYRQILGQKVEFLVSFYNNEISEKSEIFDDQFSVERPDGSNFTLKIRSTKLEDSAMYFCASSEGSGRIGELFFGEGSRLTVL.